The 22 T cell receptor beta chains given below trace back to one sample, sequenced in a study of post-analysis software for immune sequencing data. Study-wide results and limits: TRBV5-6, TRBV5-1 and TRBV20-1 were among roughly 5 TRBV segments more frequent in patients than controls.

Included in the TCR beta cDNA libraries were unique molecular identifiers. TCRdb redid the calling of the PCR reads with MiXCR, one entry per CDR3 protein. The sample includes some 690,000 distinct CDR3 sequences, about 60% seen only once; the top ten take about 10%. What these receptors recognize is not known. Sequenced sample: blood. These receptors were collected from a girl aged 2-10 years with multiple sclerosis.

The gene calls are TRBV11-2 and TRBJ2-3, with TRBD2 as a possible D gene (7 bases). In germline, CDR1 is SGHAT, CDR2 FQNNGV. There are 15 residues in the CDR3. Trimming removed 6 bases at V and 4 bases at J, with 17 bases between. The CDR3 DNA is TGTGCCAGCAGTAATAGGGGGGGGTCGCCAGATACGCAGTATTTT. Translation: CASSNRGGSPDTQYF.

This clonotype was observed once. The V and J genes are TRBV3-1 and TRBJ1-2; unclear D gene. This CDR3 comprises 15 residues. The germline V and J ends were trimmed by 3 bases and 1 base, with 12 bases remaining between them. Per germline, CDR1 LGHDT and CDR2 YNNKEL (reference sequence). CDR3 protein: CASSQEVGVNYGYTF. CDR3 sequence (DNA): TGTGCCAGCAGCCAGGAAGTCGGGGTTAACTATGGCTACACCTTC.

The chain carries TRBV27 and TRBJ1-1, with a weak D call TRBD1 (5 bases). V was pared by 4 bases and J by 5 bases, with 11 bases between. Per the germline V gene, CDR1 is MNHEY and CDR2 is SMNVEV (reference sequence). The CDR3 totals 13 residues. The CDR3 DNA is TGTGCCAGCAGTTGGGGGGAGGGGACTGAAGCTTTCTTT. It is translated as CASSWGEGTEAFF.

The chain recombines TRBV2 with TRBJ2-5; 8 bases are a match to TRBD1. Trimming cost V 11 bases and J 4 bases; bases outside gene matches: 15. The CDR3 length is 15 residues. Germline V gives CDR1 SNHLY, CDR2 FYNNEI. The CDR3 DNA sequence: TGTGCCCTTCGCAGGGGGCTTGGTACGGGAGAGACCCAGTACTTC. Translating it yields CALRRGLGTGETQYF. The variable domain in full, completed from reference TRBV2 and TRBJ2-5, reads EPEVTQTPSHQVTQMGQEVILRCVPISNHLYFYWYRQILGQKVEFLVSFYNNEISEKSEIFDDQFSVERPDGSNFTLKIRSTKLEDSAMYFCALRRGLGTGETQYFGPGTRLLVL.

The rearrangement links TRBV7-8 to TRBJ2-6, with D perhaps being TRBD1 or TRBD2 (6 bases each). This CDR3 spans 15 amino acids. V lost 3 bases and J 3 bases, leaving 9 bases between the germline ends. CDR1 SGHVS and CDR2 FQNEAQ come from the germline V gene. The CDR3 loop reads CASSFGGGGANVLTF. CDR3 DNA: TGTGCCAGCAGCTTCGGGGGCGGTGGGGCCAACGTCCTGACTTTC.

This clonotype was detected once. This sequence joins TRBV10-3 and TRBJ1-1, with TRBD1 as a possible D gene (6 bases). V shed 6 bases and J shed 6 bases, with 8 bases lying between them. Germline lookup yields CDR1 ENHRY and CDR2 SYGVKD. The CDR3 contains 11 residues. As DNA, the CDR3 is TGTGCCATCAGCACAGGGCCTGAAGCTTTCTTT. Its protein product is CAISTGPEAFF.

V gene TRBV12-3 or TRBV12-4 combines with J gene TRBJ1-6; 8 positions match TRBD1. There are 15 residues in the CDR3. Trimming removed 5 bases from V and 10 bases from J; junction bases left unmatched: 10. CDR3 amino acids: CASSPGGRGNSPLHF. CDR3 DNA: TGTGCCAGCAGTCCAGGGGGCAGGGGCAACTCACCCCTCCACTTT.

The chain joins TRBV21-1 to TRBJ2-5. TRBV21-1 is deemed a pseudogene. This CDR3 has 16 residues. The CDR3 nucleotides read TGTGCCAGCAGCAAAGTCGGTGTCAACAACCAAGAGACCCAGTACTTC. Its protein product is CASSKVGVNNQETQYF.

This clonotype was observed a handful of times. This chain uses TRBV20-1 with TRBJ2-4; D is possibly TRBD2 (6 bases). The germline gives CDR1 DFQATT, CDR2 SNEGSKA (reference sequence). This CDR3 region has 12 residues. Trimming removed 0 bases from V and 9 bases from J, with 9 bases in between. The CDR3 region is CSARDGGIIQYF. CDR3 nucleotides: TGCAGTGCTAGAGATGGGGGGATCATTCAGTACTTC.

This clonotype was found a few times. The chain recombines TRBV6-2 or TRBV6-3 with TRBJ1-1, with D tentatively TRBD1 (5 bases). The CDR3 extends over 14 amino acids. Trimming cost V 7 bases and J 3 bases, with 15 bases left between them. Germline lookup yields CDR1 MNHEY and CDR2 SVGEGT. The chain's CDR3 is CASTYGAGYTEAFF. The CDR3 DNA reads as TGTGCCAGCACCTACGGGGCAGGTTACACTGAAGCTTTCTTT.

This chain connects TRBV28 to TRBJ1-2; 12 bases are a match to TRBD1. The CDR3 has 19 amino acids. After removal of 4 bases from V and 0 bases from J, the junction contained 12 bases not matched to a gene. The germline CDR1 and CDR2 sequences are MDHEN and SYDVKM. The CDR3 sequence: CASSSYNRDRGLTNYGYTF. For the CDR3, the DNA is TGTGCCAGCAGTTCCTACAACCGGGACAGGGGGCTTACTAACTATGGCTACACCTTC.

This clonotype was seen only a few times. The chain uses TRBV5-1 and TRBJ2-1, with 8 bases identical to TRBD1. V shed 3 bases, J shed 7 bases, and the junction held 15 bases outside the gene matches. The germline gives CDR1 SGHRS, CDR2 YFSETQ. This CDR3 region has 17 residues. The CDR3 nucleotides are TGCGCCAGCAGCTCCATCGTCCGACAGGGGAGGTTGAATGAGCAGTTCTTC. Amino acid sequence: CASSSIVRQGRLNEQFF. Combining the CDR3 with reference TRBV5-1 and TRBJ2-1 gives the whole variable domain KAGVTQTPRYLIKTRGQQVTLSCSPISGHRSVSWYQQTPGQGLQFLFEYFSETQRNKGNFPGRFSGRQFSNSRSEMNVSTLELGDSALYLCASSSIVRQGRLNEQFFGPGTRLTVL.

The chain is built from TRBV12-3 or TRBV12-4 and TRBJ2-3; 8 bases map to TRBD2. The CDR3 loop spans 16 amino acids. Trimming took 5 bases from V and 4 from J; bases not matched to a gene: 11. Written as DNA, the CDR3 is TGTGCCAGCAGTCCCTCAAGCGGGAGTAAGCCAGATACGCAGTATTTT. Translated, it gives CASSPSSGSKPDTQYF.

This clonotype has a handful of counts. V and J are TRBV5-1 and TRBJ1-2; D is unclear. V lost 4 bases, J lost 4 bases, and 20 bases lay in between. The CDR3 sequence is 16 residues long. Germline V gives CDR1 SGHRS, CDR2 YFSETQ. CDR3 DNA sequence: TGCGCCAGCAGCCTAGGCACTGGGGTACGAGGCTATGGCTACACCTTC. It specifies CASSLGTGVRGYGYTF.

The V call is TRBV2, the J call TRBJ1-4; the D is unclear. Germline values: CDR1 SNHLY, CDR2 FYNNEI. Trimming left V 8 bases short and J 4 bases short, with 8 bases between. This CDR3 spans 12 amino acids. The CDR3 nucleotides read TGTGCCAGCTGGCGGCATAATGAAAAACTGTTTTTT. It encodes CASWRHNEKLFF.

The chain recombines TRBV20-1 with TRBJ2-4, with D perhaps assigned TRBD1 or TRBD2 (5 bases each). The DNA end is more similar to TRBJ2-7, so the J call may be wrong. The germline V gene encodes CDR1 DFQATT and CDR2 SNEGSKA (reference sequence). This CDR3 has 15 residues. The CDR3 sequence is CSARKPGRMLYEQYF. The CDR3, as DNA: TGCAGTGCTAGAAAGCCGGGACGGATGCTCTACGAGCAGTACTTC.

The chain has TRBV20-1 and TRBJ2-1; 12 nucleotides line up with TRBD1. Unmatched junction bases numbered 10, after V lost 7 bases and J lost 9 bases. Germline V gene sequence: CDR1 DFQATT, CDR2 SNEGSKA (reference sequence). The CDR3 has 14 residues. The CDR3 is CSGNVGQGAGEQFF. As DNA, the CDR3 is TGCAGTGGGAACGTGGGACAGGGGGCCGGTGAGCAGTTCTTC.

The chain combines TRBV7-2 with TRBJ2-1; D is undetermined. The CDR3 extends over 13 amino acids. V was cut by 3 bases and J by 4 bases, with 7 bases left in between. Germline CDR1 and CDR2: SGHTA and FQGNSA. CDR3 sequence reads: CASSFLPYNEQFF. In DNA form, the CDR3 reads TGTGCCAGCAGCTTCTTGCCGTACAATGAGCAGTTCTTC.

This chain uses TRBV12-3 or TRBV12-4 with TRBJ2-2, with no clear D. This CDR3 is built from 13 residues. Between the trimmed V and J ends, which lost 5 bases and 7 bases, there was a span of 11 bases. CDR3 region: CASSPQPGGELFF. The CDR3 DNA reads TGTGCCAGCAGTCCCCAGCCGGGCGGGGAGCTGTTTTTT.

The V and J genes are TRBV11-2 and TRBJ2-3, with D perhaps TRBD1 (6 bases). Germline lookup yields CDR1 SGHAT and CDR2 FQNNGV. Trimming shortened V by 5 bases and J by 5 bases, and 11 bases separated the two germline ends. The CDR3 consists of 13 residues. The CDR3 sequence is CASSAQGGDTQYF. CDR3 nucleotide sequence: TGTGCCAGCAGCGCACAAGGGGGAGATACGCAGTATTTT.

This clonotype was seen a few times. This chain uses TRBV29-1 with TRBJ2-7; possible D gene TRBD1, 6 bases. The CDR3 totals 13 residues. With 5 bases removed from V and 0 bases from J, the gap between germline ends came to 11 bases. CDR1 is SQVTM and CDR2 is ANQGSEA in the germline V gene. This chain's CDR3 is CSVNQGSSYEQYF. The CDR3 DNA reads as TGCAGCGTTAACCAGGGGAGCTCCTACGAGCAGTACTTC.

The CDR3 DNA reads TGTGCCAGCAGTTACCTAAAATTCGGCGGACTCCTCTCATCCTATGGCTACACCTTC. This encodes CASSYLKFGGLLSSYGYTF. The chain links TRBV6-2 or TRBV6-3 to TRBJ1-2; D remains unclear. The germline CDR1 and CDR2 sequences are MNHEY and SVGEGT. CDR3 length: 19 residues. V lost 2 bases, J lost 4 bases, and 26 bases lay in between.